This T cell receptor beta chain was profiled in a study of T cells after yellow fever vaccination. Study in general: Low-cell-number fractions were prepared with SMART-Seq v4 Ultra Low Input.

Study results and caveats: Post-booster samples contained most primary-vaccination clones (more than 95% CD4, approximately 88% CD8).

Conversion of TCR transcripts into cDNA relied on 5'RACE template switching, which added a universal primer site and UMIs. TCRdb re-called the 5' RACE reads with MiXCR, one entry per CDR3 protein. The repertoire holds hundreds of thousands of distinct CDR3 sequences, with approximately 13% as singletons. As for this clonotype: Its antigen is not identified. At one end, the junction sequence differs from germline, possibly due to a read error.

The receptor was isolated from a man aged 30 to 45 who received the YFV17D yellow fever vaccine. Source: PBMCs, taken on the day of the yellow fever booster vaccination.

Written as DNA, the CDR3 is TGTGCCAGCAGTCAAGTAAAGGCAGAAGAGCTGTTTTTT. It codes for CASSQVKAEELFF. V usage is TRBV4-2 and J usage is TRBJ2-2; D not certain. CDR3 length: 13 residues. The germline V gene encodes CDR1 LGHNA and CDR2 YNFKEQ.